The clone carrying this TCR beta chain was picked up a small number of times. Its antigen remains unidentified. V shed 6 bases and J shed 6 bases, with 15 bases lying between them. This CDR3 has 13 residues. Germline CDR1 and CDR2: SGHAT and FQDESV (reference sequence). The authors ran a second PCR of 7 to 11 cycles using a sample-barcoded 5' primer and a J-beta primer mix. In TCRdb, the 5' RACE reads were re-called with MiXCR into one record per CDR3 protein. The sample lists about 400,000 distinct CDR3 sequences, roughly half occurring once. These data come from a study of blood T cells in healthy people across ages. General study findings and limits: A roughly linear age-dependent decrease characterized TCR beta diversity per million T cells.

The sequenced sample consisted of blood. This sequence joins TRBV11-1 and TRBJ2-7; D is tentatively TRBD1 or TRBD2 (6 bases each). The clonotype comes from a man aged 55 to 70 in good health. The CDR3 region has the DNA TGTGCCAGCAGACCCCGGGGGCTTCCCGAGCAGTACTTC. Encoded protein: CASRPRGLPEQYF.